The T cell receptor (beta chain) under discussion was sequenced for a study of post-analysis software for immune sequencing data. Findings and caveats of the study: Five or six TRBV segments appeared more often in patients than in controls, and TRBV5-6, TRBV5-1 and TRBV20-1 were among these. Controls had significantly higher normalized Chao1 diversity than multiple sclerosis patients.

The germline gives CDR1 SGHRS, CDR2 YFSETQ. Trimming took 5 bases from V and 1 from J; bases not matched to a gene: 5. The CDR3 covers 14 residues. This clonotype was counted a few times. The antigen remains unidentified. Every TCR beta cDNA library bore unique molecular identifiers. TCRdb re-called the PCR reads through MiXCR, storing one row per CDR3 protein. The repertoire holds under 200,000 distinct CDR3 sequences, with over 25% as singletons. Material for sequencing was blood. V is TRBV5-1 and J is TRBJ1-1, with 7 bases that match TRBD1. The clonotype comes from a girl aged 2-17 years with multiple sclerosis. In DNA, the CDR3 is TGCGCCAGCAGAGTAGGGGGCGCGAACACTGAAGCTTTCTTT. This encodes CASRVGGANTEAFF.